The clone carrying this T cell receptor beta chain was seen more than once but under ten times. Its specificity is unknown. These data come from a study of Graves' ophthalmopathy and Graves' hyperthyroidism. Notes on the study in general: Blood also held most thyroid clonotypes expanded above 0.001 frequency.

The CDR3 is 15 amino acids. The V end lost 2 bases, the J end lost 5 bases, and 15 bases lay between the germline ends. CDR1 is DFQATT, CDR2 SNEGSKA, per germline (reference sequence). RNA transcripts yielded amplified TCR beta CDR3 regions. HTBI primers were employed in first-round RT-PCR, then a second-round multiplex PCR followed. TCRdb ran MiXCR on the multiplex PCR reads and lists one entry per CDR3 protein. The table lists 500,000 to 700,000 distinct CDR3 sequences, 22% of them singletons. Clinicians diagnosed using symptoms, serum thyroxine, TRAb, thyroid ultrasound and orbital computed tomography. Out of about 9.6 ml of fresh peripheral blood, PBMCs were obtained.

The gene calls are TRBV20-1 and TRBJ2-2, with D tentatively TRBD2 (6 bases). The sequenced sample was peripheral blood. The TCR originated in a woman aged 18-35 years with stable Graves' hyperthyroidism. Some clones in this sample may be carry-over from other donors' samples. The CDR3 reads CSARNAGSGTGELFF. The CDR3 DNA reads TGCAGTGCTAGAAATGCGGGGTCGGGGACCGGGGAGCTGTTTTTT.